This T cell receptor (beta chain) was sequenced for a study of blood T cell repertoires in COVID-19. Study-level information: The study drew acute and convalescent COVID-19 samples from the United States, Italy and Spain. From T cells, B-cell-depleted T cells, or PBMCs came the material, which was cDNA or gDNA.

Original processing methods: Estimation of nucleated cell counts relied on the amplification of reference gene primers. TCRdb's copy holds only in-frame clones and misses some; the assay was immunoSEQ multiplex PCR. V, J and clone size are those of that table, while D and trimming were read from the DNA. Of about 210,000 clones listed, about 86% were seen once; the top ten hold around 10%. Participants came from some 23 US areas, aged about 18 to 95 years. The trim removed 5 bases at V and 6 bases at J, leaving 12 bases unmatched. Germline V gives CDR1 SGHDN, CDR2 FVKESK. The CDR3 contains 16 residues.

The sequenced material came from PBMCs or T cells enriched from blood (not recorded which). V usage is TRBV14 and J usage is TRBJ1-2, with 10 bases that match TRBD1. This TCR was recovered from a woman in her forties or fifties with acute COVID-19. CDR3 sequence reads: CASSSQPGQGIDGYTF. The CDR3 bases are TGTGCCAGCAGCTCTCAACCGGGACAGGGGATTGATGGCTACACCTTC. Complete variable domain (other parts from reference TRBV14 and TRBJ1-2): EAGVTQFPSHSVIEKGQTVTLRCDPISGHDNLYWYRRVMGKEIKFLLHFVKESKQDESGMPNNRFLAERTGGTYSTLKVQPAELEDSGVYFCASSSQPGQGIDGYTFGSGTRLTVV.